A selection of T cell receptor beta chains follows, all from one sample in a study of regulatory T cells in long-lasting Graves disease. TCRdb re-called the multiplex PCR reads through MiXCR, storing one row per CDR3 protein. The sample carries about 610,000 distinct CDR3 sequences, about 15% recorded once. The same data also contributed to another study, on T cells in Graves' hyperthyroidism and ophthalmopathy.

The material sequenced was peripheral blood mononuclear cells (PBMCs), taken at new diagnosis, from a patient treated with antithyroid drugs. These receptors all stem from a man aged 18 to 29 with Graves disease. The CDR3 runs from the conserved cysteine through the conserved F or W. D genes are given only for firm matches. Size values are once, few and many counts, or a class for expanded clones, and some rows have none.

v_call	d_call	clone_size	j_call	cdr3_aa	cdr3_nt
TRBV27	-	many	TRBJ2-1	CASVGAGNERFF	-
TRBV10-3	TRBD2	many	TRBJ2-5	CAIGTSSETQYF	TGTGCCATCGGGACTAGCAGTGAGACCCAGTACTTC
TRBV19	TRBD2	many	TRBJ2-3	CASSRSLAGATDTQYF	TGTGCCAGTAGTCGGTCCCTAGCGGGAGCGACAGATACGCAGTATTTT
TRBV5-4	TRBD1	few	TRBJ1-4	CASSPEPGGTEKLFF	TGTGCCAGCAGCCCTGAACCAGGGGGGACTGAAAAACTGTTTTTT
TRBV9	-	few	TRBJ2-1	CASSDDTNSYNEQFF	TGTGCCAGCAGCGATGATACAAACTCCTACAATGAGCAGTTCTTC
TRBV5-1	-	many	TRBJ2-7	CASRQQDVGFYEQYF	TGCGCCAGCAGGCAACAGGACGTCGGGTTTTACGAGCAGTACTTC
TRBV7-8	TRBD1	many	TRBJ2-7	CASSQGWGQGASYEQYF	TGTGCCAGCAGCCAGGGGTGGGGCCAGGGGGCTTCCTACGAGCAGTACTTC
TRBV6-1	-	many	TRBJ2-5	CASSRPPTSSSEETQYF	TGTGCCAGCAGTCGACCCCCTACTTCGTCGAGCGAAGAGACCCAGTACTTC
TRBV27	TRBD1	few	TRBJ1-1	CASSPDREYSEAFF	TGTGCCAGCAGTCCCGACAGGGAATACTCTGAAGCTTTCTTT
TRBV6-5	-	many	TRBJ2-7	CASSYGFGTGRYEQYF	TGTGCCAGCAGTTACGGCTTTGGGACGGGCCGCTACGAGCAGTACTTC
TRBV29-1	-	-	TRBJ1-1	CSGGRALNTEAFF	TGCAGCGGCGGCAGGGCACTGAACACTGAAGCTTTCTTT
TRBV7-6	-	few	TRBJ1-4	CASSLNGESVREKLFF	TGTGCCAGCAGCTTAAACGGGGAGTCCGTACGGGAAAAACTGTTTTTT
TRBV7-3	TRBD2	-	TRBJ2-1	CASSLNSGYSYNEQFF	TGTGCCAGCAGCTTAAATAGCGGGTACTCCTACAATGAGCAGTTCTTC
TRBV10-1	TRBD2	-	TRBJ2-1	CASSGSAGGLSNEQFF	TGCGCCAGCAGTGGTTCGGCGGGAGGACTCTCGAATGAGCAGTTCTTC
TRBV5-1	TRBD2	many	TRBJ2-1	CASSLGTSYSDEQFF	TGCGCCAGCAGCTTGGGGACTAGCTATTCCGATGAGCAGTTCTTC
TRBV29-1	-	-	TRBJ1-4	CSVRTGGEKLFF	TGCAGCGTTCGGACGGGAGGTGAAAAACTGTTTTTT
TRBV30	TRBD1	many	TRBJ2-7	CAWSVPPRGQEQYF	TGTGCCTGGAGTGTACCCCCCAGGGGGCAGGAGCAGTACTTC
TRBV28	-	many	TRBJ2-5	CASSSKLGSETQYF	TGTGCCAGCAGTTCGAAACTAGGGTCAGAGACCCAGTACTTC
TRBV28	-	once	TRBJ2-5	CASRAQGRWETQYF	TGTGCCAGCAGAGCCCAGGGTAGATGGGAGACCCAGTACTTC
TRBV3-1	TRBD1	few	TRBJ1-2	CASSQPGGKYGYTF	TGTGCCAGCAGCCAGCCAGGGGGGAAGTATGGCTACACCTTC
TRBV5-1	TRBD2	-	TRBJ2-5	CASSATSGNSETQYF	TGCGCCAGCAGCGCGACTAGCGGGAACTCGGAGACCCAGTACTTC
TRBV28	TRBD1	once	TRBJ1-3	CASTGPGTEGGNTIYF	TGTGCCAGCACCGGACCCGGGACAGAAGGCGGAAACACCATATATTTT
TRBV28	-	-	TRBJ1-5	CASSFKSNQPQHF	TGTGCCAGCAGTTTCAAGAGTAATCAGCCCCAGCATTTT
TRBV5-8	-	-	TRBJ2-1	CASSSRQSSYNEQFF	TGTGCCAGCAGCTCTCGACAGAGCTCCTACAATGAGCAGTTCTTC
TRBV6-5	TRBD1	-	TRBJ1-2	CASSYNPGQMLSNYGYTF	TGTGCCAGCAGTTACAACCCGGGACAGATGCTAAGTAACTATGGCTACACCTTC
TRBV7-9	TRBD2	-	TRBJ2-3	CASRRSGREKDTQYF	TGTGCCAGCAGAAGAAGCGGGAGGGAAAAAGATACGCAGTATTTT
TRBV7-9	-	-	TRBJ2-3	CAGSYGVALSTDTQYF	TGTGCCGGCAGTTACGGAGTAGCTCTTTCCACAGATACGCAGTATTTC
TRBV28	TRBD1	-	TRBJ1-5	CASSRRTGVYQPQHF	TGTGCCAGCAGCCGACGGACAGGGGTTTATCAGCCCCAGCATTTT
TRBV7-8	TRBD1	many	TRBJ1-5	CASSSNTGDRNQPQHF	TGTGCCAGCAGCTCAAACACAGGGGACCGCAATCAGCCCCAGCATTTT
TRBV14	-	many	TRBJ1-1	CASSPKGLGFRYTEAFF	TGTGCCAGCAGCCCTAAGGGGCTAGGGTTTAGATACACTGAAGCTTTCTTT
TRBV19	TRBD1	-	TRBJ2-2	CASSIYRGRFTGELFF	TGTGCCAGTAGTATCTACAGGGGGCGCTTTACCGGGGAGCTGTTTTTT
TRBV30	TRBD1	-	TRBJ2-7	CAWSAGGTGPLEQYF	TGTGCCTGGAGTGCGGGTGGGACAGGGCCCCTCGAGCAGTACTTC
TRBV6-1	TRBD2	many	TRBJ2-5	CASSQGLAVGETQYF	TGTGCCAGCAGTCAGGGACTAGCGGTCGGGGAGACCCAGTACTTC
TRBV2	-	many	TRBJ2-5	CASRRISGGQETQYF	TGTGCCAGCAGGAGAATTAGCGGAGGCCAAGAGACCCAGTACTTC
TRBV19	TRBD2	-	TRBJ2-3	CASTIGGSGDTQYF	TGTGCCAGTACCATTGGCGGGAGCGGGGATACGCAGTATTTT
TRBV5-1	TRBD2	-	TRBJ2-2	CASSLWGPGPLAGDGTGELFF	TGCGCCAGCAGCTTGTGGGGGCCAGGGCCACTAGCGGGAGATGGCACCGGGGAGCTGTTTTTT
TRBV20-1	TRBD2	few	TRBJ2-3	CSATTGLAGGNTDTQYF	TGCAGTGCCACCACAGGCCTAGCGGGAGGGAACACAGATACGCAGTATTTT
TRBV5-1	TRBD2	many	TRBJ2-7	CASREGLAGGYEQYF	TGCGCCAGCCGCGAGGGACTAGCGGGAGGTTACGAGCAGTACTTC
TRBV5-5	TRBD2	few	TRBJ2-5	CASSPPLALETQYF	TGTGCCAGCAGCCCCCCACTAGCGTTGGAGACCCAGTACTTC
TRBV7-9	-	-	TRBJ2-5	CASSLSPKRETQYF	TGTGCCAGCAGCTTGAGTCCCAAGAGGGAGACCCAGTACTTC
TRBV6-1	-	-	TRBJ2-1	CASSAAGTTYNEQFF	TGTGCCAGCAGCGCCGCCGGGACCACTTACAATGAGCAGTTCTTC
TRBV7-2	-	-	TRBJ1-2	CASSPGEGIDGYTF	TGTGCCAGCAGCCCCGGGGAAGGTATCGATGGCTACACCTTC
TRBV12-3/TRBV12-4	TRBD1	few	TRBJ1-6	CASSWDRAPRPLHF	TGTGCCAGCAGCTGGGACAGGGCTCCGCGTCCCCTCCACTTT
TRBV28	TRBD1	many	TRBJ1-2	CASSATTGGVSGYTF	TGTGCCAGCAGTGCTACGACAGGGGGAGTAAGTGGCTACACCTTC
TRBV11-2	TRBD2	many	TRBJ2-1	CASSGLAGAYNEQFF	TGTGCCAGCAGCGGGCTAGCGGGAGCCTACAATGAGCAGTTCTTC
TRBV18	-	-	TRBJ1-2	CASSPGGGLNYGYTF	TGTGCCAGCTCACCAGGAGGGGGACTTAACTATGGCTACACCTTC
TRBV7-2	TRBD2	few	TRBJ2-7	CASSSGGLASPPSF	TGTGCCAGCAGCTCAGGGGGACTAGCATCCCCACCGAGTTTC
TRBV15	TRBD2	once	TRBJ2-2	CATSPQLAVTGELFF	TGTGCCACCAGCCCTCAACTAGCGGTCACCGGGGAGCTGTTTTTT
TRBV29-1	TRBD2	few	TRBJ2-3	CSVEPFGTSGDTQYF	TGCAGCGTTGAGCCGTTTGGGACTAGCGGAGATACGCAGTATTTT
TRBV20-1	TRBD1	once	TRBJ1-2	CSARGDSSFYGYTF	TGCAGTGCTAGAGGGGACAGCTCCTTCTATGGCTACACCTTC
TRBV2	-	many	TRBJ2-4	CASNVGSLIAKNIQYF	TGTGCCAGCAACGTGGGCAGTCTTATAGCCAAAAACATTCAGTACTTC
TRBV2	-	many	TRBJ2-1	CASSIRTYNEQFF	TGTGCCAGCAGTATCCGGACGTACAATGAGCAGTTCTTC
TRBV6-1	-	-	TRBJ2-7	CASKVSDGRSYEQYF	TGTGCCAGCAAGGTCTCCGACGGACGCTCCTACGAGCAGTACTTC
TRBV7-7	-	-	TRBJ1-4	CASSYRSNEKLFF	TGTGCTAGCAGCTATCGGAGTAATGAAAAACTGTTTTTT
TRBV20-1	TRBD1	many	TRBJ1-5	CSASDRGINQPQHF	TGCAGTGCTAGTGACAGGGGGATCAATCAGCCCCAGCATTTT